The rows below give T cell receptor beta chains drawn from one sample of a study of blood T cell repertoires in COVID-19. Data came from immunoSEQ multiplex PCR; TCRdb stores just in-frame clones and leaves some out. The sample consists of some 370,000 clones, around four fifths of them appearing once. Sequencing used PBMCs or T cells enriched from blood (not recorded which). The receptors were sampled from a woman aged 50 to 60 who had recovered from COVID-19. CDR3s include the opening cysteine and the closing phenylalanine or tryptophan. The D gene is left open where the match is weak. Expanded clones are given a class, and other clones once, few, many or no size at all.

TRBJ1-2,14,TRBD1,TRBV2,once,TGTGCCAGCAGTCCGGGACAGGGGACTTTTGGCTACACCTTC,CASSPGQGTFGYTF
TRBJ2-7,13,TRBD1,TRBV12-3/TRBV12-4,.,TGTGCCAGCAGCGTGACAGGGACCTACGAGCAGTACTTC,CASSVTGTYEQYF
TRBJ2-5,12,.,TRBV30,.,TGTGCCTGGGATAGGGGCGAAGAGACCCAGTACTTC,CAWDRGEETQYF
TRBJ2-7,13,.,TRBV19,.,TGTGCCAGTGCCAGGGGGGCGGTTAACGAGCAGTACTTC,CASARGAVNEQYF
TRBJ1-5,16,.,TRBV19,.,TGTGCCAGTAGTACCCGGGGGGGAGGGGGCAATCAGCCCCAGCATTTT,CASSTRGGGGNQPQHF
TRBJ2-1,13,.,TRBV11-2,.,TGTGCCAGCAGCCCAGGACATAACAATGAGCAGTTCTTC,CASSPGHNNEQFF
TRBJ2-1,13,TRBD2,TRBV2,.,TGTGCCAGCCAAGCGGGGGGGCCTTCTGAGCAGTTCTTC,CASQAGGPSEQFF
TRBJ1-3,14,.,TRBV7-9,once,TGTGCCAGCAGCTTTTCTCGCTCTGGAAACACCATATATTTT,CASSFSRSGNTIYF
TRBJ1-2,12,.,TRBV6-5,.,TGTGCCAGCAGTACACCGACGGGTGGCTACACCTTC,CASSTPTGGYTF
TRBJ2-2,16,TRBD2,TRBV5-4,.,TGTGCCAGCAGCACTTACTGGGGGGGAGTCACCGGGGAGCTGTTTTTT,CASSTYWGGVTGELFF
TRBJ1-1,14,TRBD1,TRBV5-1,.,TGCGCCAGCAGCTCCCAGGACAGGGGCACTGAAGCTTTCTTT,CASSSQDRGTEAFF
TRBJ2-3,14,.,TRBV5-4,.,TGTGCCAGCAGCTTGGAACAGACCACAGATACGCAGTATTTT,CASSLEQTTDTQYF
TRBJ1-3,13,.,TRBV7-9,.,TGTGCCAGCAGCCTTAACTCTGGAAACACCATATATTTT,CASSLNSGNTIYF
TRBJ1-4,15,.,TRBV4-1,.,TGCGCCAGCAGCCAAACTTCGGGGGTGTATGAAAAACTGTTTTTT,CASSQTSGVYEKLFF
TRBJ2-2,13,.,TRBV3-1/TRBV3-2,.,TGTGCCAGCAGCCAAGATAGCCCCGGGGAGCTGTTTTTT,CASSQDSPGELFF
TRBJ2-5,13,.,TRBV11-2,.,TGTGCCAGCAGCTCGGGACTTAAAGAGACCCAGTACTTC,CASSSGLKETQYF
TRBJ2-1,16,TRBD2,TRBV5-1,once,TGCGCCAGCAGCTTGGTTGGCGGGAGCTCCTACAATGAGCAGTTCTTC,CASSLVGGSSYNEQFF
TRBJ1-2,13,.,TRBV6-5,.,TGTGCCAGCAGCCCAGGACACCTCTATGGCTACACCTTC,CASSPGHLYGYTF
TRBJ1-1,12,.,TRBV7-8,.,TGTGCCAGCAGCTTAGGACAGGTCGAAGCTTTCTTT,CASSLGQVEAFF
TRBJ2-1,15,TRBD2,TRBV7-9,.,TGTGCCAGCAGCCTTAGCGGGAGTGGTGACAATGAGCAGTTCTTC,CASSLSGSGDNEQFF
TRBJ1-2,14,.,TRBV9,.,TGTGCCAGCAGCGGCATGCAGGGGTACTATGGCTACACCTTC,CASSGMQGYYGYTF
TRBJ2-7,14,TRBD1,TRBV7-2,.,TGTGCCAGCAGCTCGGACAGGGGTTACTACGAGCAGTACTTC,CASSSDRGYYEQYF
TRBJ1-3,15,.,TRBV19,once,TGTGCCAGTAACTGGGCTGCCAACTCTGGAAACACCATATATTTT,CASNWAANSGNTIYF
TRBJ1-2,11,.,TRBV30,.,TGTGCCTGGAGTGTACAGTGGGGCTACACCTTC,CAWSVQWGYTF
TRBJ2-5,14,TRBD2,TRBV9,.,TGTGCCAGCAGCGTGGGGGGGAACAGAGAGACCCAGTACTTC,CASSVGGNRETQYF
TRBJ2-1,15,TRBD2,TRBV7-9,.,TGTGCCAGCAGCCCTAGCGGGAGCTCCTACAATGAGCAGTTCTTC,CASSPSGSSYNEQFF
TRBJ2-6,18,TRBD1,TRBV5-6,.,TGTGCCAGCAGCGCTCCGGGAAGGGGGCTTACTGGGGCCAACGTCCTGACTTTC,CASSAPGRGLTGANVLTF
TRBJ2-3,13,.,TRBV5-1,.,TGCGCCAGCAGCGAATTAGCGGTGGATACGCAGTATTTT,CASSELAVDTQYF
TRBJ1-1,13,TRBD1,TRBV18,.,TGTGCCAGCTCACCTCTACGGGACAGTGAAGCTTTCTTT,CASSPLRDSEAFF
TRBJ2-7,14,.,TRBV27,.,TGTGCCAGCAGTCCACAGACGGAGGTCTACGAGCAGTACTTC,CASSPQTEVYEQYF
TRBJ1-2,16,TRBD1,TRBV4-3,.,TGCGCCAGCAGCCAAGTTGCCGGGACAGCCTACTATGGCTACACCTTC,CASSQVAGTAYYGYTF
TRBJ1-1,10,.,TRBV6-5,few,TGTGCCAGCCTCGGGACTGAAGCTTTCTTT,CASLGTEAFF
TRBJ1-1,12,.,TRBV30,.,TGTGCCTCAAACGGGGGAAACACTGAAGCTTTCTTT,CASNGGNTEAFF
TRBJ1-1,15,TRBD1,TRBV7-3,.,TGTGCCAGCAGCTTAAAGCGGGCAGGGGGCCCCGAAGCTTTCTTT,CASSLKRAGGPEAFF
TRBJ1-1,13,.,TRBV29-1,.,TGCAGCGTAGAAGGGGTTGGAGCCACTGAAGCTTTCTTT,CSVEGVGATEAFF
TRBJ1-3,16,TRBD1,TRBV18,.,TGTGCCAGCTCACCGGGACAGGGGATGTCTGGAAACACCATATATTTT,CASSPGQGMSGNTIYF
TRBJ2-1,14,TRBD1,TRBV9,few,TGTGCCAGCAGCGATTGGGACAGAGGGGATGAGCAGTTCTTC,CASSDWDRGDEQFF
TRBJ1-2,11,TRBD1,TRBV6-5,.,TGTGCCAGCAGGGGACAGGGGCCGGACACCTTC,CASRGQGPDTF
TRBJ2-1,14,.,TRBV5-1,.,TGCGCCAGCAGTGAGGGATTGACCTACAATGAGCAGTTCTTC,CASSEGLTYNEQFF
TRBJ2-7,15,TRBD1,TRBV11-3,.,TGTGCCAGCAGCTTGCCGGGACAGGGGGCGAGGGGGCAGTACTTC,CASSLPGQGARGQYF
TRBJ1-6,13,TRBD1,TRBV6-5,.,TGTGCCATCACACAGGGGGCAAGTGCACCCCTCCACTTT,CAITQGASAPLHF
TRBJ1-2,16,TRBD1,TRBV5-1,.,TGCGCCAGCAGCTCTTTTCCGGGACAGGCAACTTCGGGCTACACCTTC,CASSSFPGQATSGYTF
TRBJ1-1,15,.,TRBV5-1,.,TGCGCCAGCAGCTCACACACAGGGATGAACACTGAAGCTTTCTTT,CASSSHTGMNTEAFF
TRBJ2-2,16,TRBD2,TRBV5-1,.,TGCGCCAGCAGCCCCACACTAGCGGGCGGCACCGGGGAGCTGTTTTTT,CASSPTLAGGTGELFF
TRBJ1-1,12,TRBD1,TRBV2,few,TGTGCCACTAGCAATGACAGGGCTGAAGCTTTCTTT,CATSNDRAEAFF
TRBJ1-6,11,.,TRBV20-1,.,TGCAGTGCGCGGGATAATTCACCCCTCCACTTT,CSARDNSPLHF
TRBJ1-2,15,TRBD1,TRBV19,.,TGTGCCAGTAGCAAACCCGGGACAGCAGGCGGCGGCTACACCTTC,CASSKPGTAGGGYTF
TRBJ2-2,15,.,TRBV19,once,TGTGCCAGTAGTATAGGGACAGCAGGGACCGGGGAGCTGTTTTTT,CASSIGTAGTGELFF
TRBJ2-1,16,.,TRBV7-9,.,TGTGCCAGCAGCCCGCCTTCCGGGAGTAACTACAATGAGCAGTTCTTC,CASSPPSGSNYNEQFF
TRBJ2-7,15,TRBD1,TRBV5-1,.,TGCGCCAGCAGCTTGGCCGCCGGGACAGCGTACGAGCAGTACTTC,CASSLAAGTAYEQYF
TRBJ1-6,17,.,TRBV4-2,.,TGTGCCAGCAGCCATCAACCCAGGGGTGATGGTGGTTCACCCCTCCACTTT,CASSHQPRGDGGSPLHF
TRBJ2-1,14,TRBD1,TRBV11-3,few,TGTGCCAGCGGCCGGGACAGGGCTTACAATGAGCAGTTCTTC,CASGRDRAYNEQFF
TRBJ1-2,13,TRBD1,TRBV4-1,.,TGCGCCAGCAGCCAGGCAGGGGGCGATGGCTACACCTTC,CASSQAGGDGYTF
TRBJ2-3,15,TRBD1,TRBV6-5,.,TGTGCCACCACTAGAAGCCGGACAGGGAGGGATACGCAGTATTTT,CATTRSRTGRDTQYF
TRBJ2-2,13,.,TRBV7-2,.,TGTGCCAGCAGCTTACAGCAGGCCGGGGAGCTGTTTTTT,CASSLQQAGELFF